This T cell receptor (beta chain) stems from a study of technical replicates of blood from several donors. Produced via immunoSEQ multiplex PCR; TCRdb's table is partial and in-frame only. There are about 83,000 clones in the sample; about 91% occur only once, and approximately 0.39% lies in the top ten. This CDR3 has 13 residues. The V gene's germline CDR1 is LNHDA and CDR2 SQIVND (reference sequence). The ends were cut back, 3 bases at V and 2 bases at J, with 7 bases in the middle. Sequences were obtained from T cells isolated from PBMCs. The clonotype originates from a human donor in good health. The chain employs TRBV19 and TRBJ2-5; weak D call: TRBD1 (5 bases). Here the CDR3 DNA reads TGTGCCAGTAGTATGACAGATCAAGAGACCCAGTACTTC. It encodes CASSMTDQETQYF.